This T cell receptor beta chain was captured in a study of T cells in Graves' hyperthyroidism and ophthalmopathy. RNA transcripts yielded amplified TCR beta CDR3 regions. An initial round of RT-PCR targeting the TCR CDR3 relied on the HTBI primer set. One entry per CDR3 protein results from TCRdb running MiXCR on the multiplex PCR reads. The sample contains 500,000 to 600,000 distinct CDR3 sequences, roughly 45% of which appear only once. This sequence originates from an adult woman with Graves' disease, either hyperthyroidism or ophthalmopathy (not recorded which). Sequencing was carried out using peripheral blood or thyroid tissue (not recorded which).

CDR3 amino acids: CSVEGGTGNYGYTF. Here the CDR3 DNA reads TGCAGCGTTGAAGGGGGGACGGGTAACTATGGCTACACCTTC. The chain carries TRBV29-1 and TRBJ1-2; D might be TRBD1 (5 bases). This CDR3 comprises 14 residues. The ends were cut back, 1 base at V and 1 base at J, with 10 bases in the middle. From germline, CDR1 is SQVTM and CDR2 ANQGSEA.